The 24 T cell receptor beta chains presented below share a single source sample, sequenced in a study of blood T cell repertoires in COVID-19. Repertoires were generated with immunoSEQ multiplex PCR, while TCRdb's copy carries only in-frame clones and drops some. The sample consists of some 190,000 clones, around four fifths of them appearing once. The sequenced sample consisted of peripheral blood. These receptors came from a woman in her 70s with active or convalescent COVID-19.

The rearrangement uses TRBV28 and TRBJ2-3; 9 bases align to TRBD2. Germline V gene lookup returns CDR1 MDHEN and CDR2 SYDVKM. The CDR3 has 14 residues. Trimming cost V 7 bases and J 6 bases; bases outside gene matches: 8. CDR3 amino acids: CASNPGLASDTQYF. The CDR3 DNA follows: TGTGCCAGCAACCCGGGACTAGCATCTGATACGCAGTATTTT.

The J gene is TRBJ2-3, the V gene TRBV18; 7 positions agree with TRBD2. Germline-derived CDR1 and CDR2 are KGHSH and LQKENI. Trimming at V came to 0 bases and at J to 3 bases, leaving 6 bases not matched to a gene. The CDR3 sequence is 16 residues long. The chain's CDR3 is CASSPPGGYSTDTQYF. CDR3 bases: TGTGCCAGCTCACCACCGGGAGGGTATAGTACAGATACGCAGTATTTT.

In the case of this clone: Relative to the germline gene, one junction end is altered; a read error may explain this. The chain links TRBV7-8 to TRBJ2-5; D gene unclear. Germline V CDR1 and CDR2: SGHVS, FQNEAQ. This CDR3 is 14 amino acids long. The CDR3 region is CASSLSSRLSRQNF. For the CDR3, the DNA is TGTGCCAGCAGCTTATCCTCTAGGCTTAGTCGCCAAAACTTC.

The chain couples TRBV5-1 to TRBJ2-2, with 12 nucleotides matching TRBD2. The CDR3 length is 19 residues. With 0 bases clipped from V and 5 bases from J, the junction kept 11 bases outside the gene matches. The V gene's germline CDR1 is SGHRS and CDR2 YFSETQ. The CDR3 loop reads CASSLDVGTSGLRTGELFF. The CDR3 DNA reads TGCGCCAGCAGCTTGGATGTTGGGACTAGCGGGTTGCGAACCGGGGAGCTGTTTTTT.

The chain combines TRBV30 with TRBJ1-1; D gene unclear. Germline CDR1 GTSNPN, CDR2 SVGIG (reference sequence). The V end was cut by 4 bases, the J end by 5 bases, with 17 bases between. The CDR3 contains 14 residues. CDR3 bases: TGTGCCTGGACCAAAACGGTAGTTAGTACTGAAGCTTTCTTT. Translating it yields CAWTKTVVSTEAFF.

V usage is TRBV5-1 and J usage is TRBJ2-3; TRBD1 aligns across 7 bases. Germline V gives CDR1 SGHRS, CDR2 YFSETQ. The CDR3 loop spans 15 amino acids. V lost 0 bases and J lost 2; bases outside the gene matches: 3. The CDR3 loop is CASSLEGQLTDTQYF. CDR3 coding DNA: TGCGCCAGCAGCTTGGAGGGACAGCTCACAGATACGCAGTATTTT.

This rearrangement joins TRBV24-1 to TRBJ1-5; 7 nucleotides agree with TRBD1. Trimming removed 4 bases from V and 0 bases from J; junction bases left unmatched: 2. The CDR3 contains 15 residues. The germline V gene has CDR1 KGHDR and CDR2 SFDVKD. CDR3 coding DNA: TGTGCCACCAGTGACGGGACAGTTAGCAATCAGCCCCAGCATTTT. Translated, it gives CATSDGTVSNQPQHF.

DNA for the CDR3: TGTGCCAGCAGTCCCACCCAATCTAGCGGGAGAGGTGAGCAGTTCTTC. Encoded protein: CASSPTQSSGRGEQFF. This chain uses TRBV27 with TRBJ2-1; 10 bases line up with TRBD2. The CDR3 sequence is 16 residues long. The germline gives CDR1 MNHEY, CDR2 SMNVEV (reference sequence). J lost 9 bases, V lost 5 bases, and 13 bases had no gene match.

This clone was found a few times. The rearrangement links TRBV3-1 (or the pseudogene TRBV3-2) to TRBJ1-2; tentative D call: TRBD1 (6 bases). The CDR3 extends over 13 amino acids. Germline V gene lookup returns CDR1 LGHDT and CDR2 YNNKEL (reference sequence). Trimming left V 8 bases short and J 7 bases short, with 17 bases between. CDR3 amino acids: CASDSGDSGGYTF. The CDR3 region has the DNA TGTGCCAGCGACTCAGGGGATTCTGGTGGCTACACCTTC.

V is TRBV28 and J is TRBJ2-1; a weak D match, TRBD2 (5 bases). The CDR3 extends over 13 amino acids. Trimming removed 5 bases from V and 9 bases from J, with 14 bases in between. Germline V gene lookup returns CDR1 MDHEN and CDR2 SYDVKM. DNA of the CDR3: TGTGCCAGCAGTCCTAGCCGGTGGGGTGAGCAGTTCTTC. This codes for CASSPSRWGEQFF.

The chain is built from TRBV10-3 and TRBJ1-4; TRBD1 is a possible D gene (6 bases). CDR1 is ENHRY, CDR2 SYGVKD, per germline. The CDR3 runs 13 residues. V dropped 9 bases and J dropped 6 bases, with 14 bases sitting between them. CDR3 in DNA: TGTGCCATACGGGACACGAGGCATGAAAAACTGTTTTTT. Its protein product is CAIRDTRHEKLFF.

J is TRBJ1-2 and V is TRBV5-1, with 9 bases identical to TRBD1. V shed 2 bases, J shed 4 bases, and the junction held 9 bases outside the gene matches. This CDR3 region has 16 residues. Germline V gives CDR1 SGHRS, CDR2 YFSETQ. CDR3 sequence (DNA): TGCGCCAGCAGCTTAGACGGACAGGGGCGCGGCTATGGCTACACCTTC. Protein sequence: CASSLDGQGRGYGYTF.

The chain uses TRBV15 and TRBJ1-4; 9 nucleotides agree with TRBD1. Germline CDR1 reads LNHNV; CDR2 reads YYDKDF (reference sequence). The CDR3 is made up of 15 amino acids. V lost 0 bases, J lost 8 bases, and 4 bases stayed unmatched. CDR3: CATSRDAGQGEKLFF. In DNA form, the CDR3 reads TGTGCCACCAGCAGAGATGCGGGACAGGGAGAAAAACTGTTTTTT. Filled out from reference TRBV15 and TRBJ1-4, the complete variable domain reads DAMVIQNPRYQVTQFGKPVTLSCSQTLNHNVMYWYQQKSSQAPKLLFHYYDKDFNNEADTPDNFQSRRPNTSFCFLDIRSPGLGDTAMYLCATSRDAGQGEKLFFGSGTQLSVL.

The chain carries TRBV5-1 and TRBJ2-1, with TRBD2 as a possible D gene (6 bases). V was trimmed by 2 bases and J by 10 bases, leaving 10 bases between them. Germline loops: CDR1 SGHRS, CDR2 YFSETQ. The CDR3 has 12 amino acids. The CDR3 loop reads CASSFESGEQFF. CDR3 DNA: TGCGCCAGCAGCTTCGAGAGCGGGGAGCAGTTCTTC.

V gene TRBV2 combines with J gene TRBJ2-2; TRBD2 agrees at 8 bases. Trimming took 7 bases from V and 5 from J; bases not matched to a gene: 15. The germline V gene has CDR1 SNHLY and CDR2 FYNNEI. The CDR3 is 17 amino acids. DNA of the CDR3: TGTGCCAGCACCTCGAGCCCCGGACTAGCATCAACCGGGGAGCTGTTTTTT. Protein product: CASTSSPGLASTGELFF.

In DNA, the CDR3 is TGTGCCAGCAGCCCCAGGGTGACAGTTAGCTCCTACGAGCAGTACTTC. Amino acid sequence: CASSPRVTVSSYEQYF. The chain employs TRBV5-6 and TRBJ2-7, with TRBD1 as a possible D gene (5 bases). The CDR3 loop spans 16 amino acids. Germline loops: CDR1 SGHDT, CDR2 YYEEEE. Trimming shortened V by 4 bases and J by 0 bases, and 17 bases separated the two germline ends. Looking up the rest from reference TRBV5-6 and TRBJ2-7 gives the full variable domain: DAGVTQSPTHLIKTRGQQVTLRCSPKSGHDTVSWYQQALGQGPQFIFQYYEEEERQRGNFPDRFSGHQFPNYSSELNVNALLLGDSALYLCASSPRVTVSSYEQYFGPGTRLTVT.

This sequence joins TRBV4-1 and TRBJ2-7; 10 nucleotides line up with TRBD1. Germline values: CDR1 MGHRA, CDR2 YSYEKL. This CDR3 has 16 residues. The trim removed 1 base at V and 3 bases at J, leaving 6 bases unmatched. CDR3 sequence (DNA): TGCGCCAGCAGCCAAGCAGGGACAGGGGACAGCTACGAGCAGTACTTC. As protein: CASSQAGTGDSYEQYF.

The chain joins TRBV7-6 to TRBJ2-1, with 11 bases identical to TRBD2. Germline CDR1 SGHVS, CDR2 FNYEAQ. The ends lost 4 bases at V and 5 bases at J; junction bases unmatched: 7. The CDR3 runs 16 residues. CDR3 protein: CASSSTSGSGHNEQFF. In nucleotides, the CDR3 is TGTGCCAGCAGCTCCACTAGCGGGAGCGGCCACAATGAGCAGTTCTTC.

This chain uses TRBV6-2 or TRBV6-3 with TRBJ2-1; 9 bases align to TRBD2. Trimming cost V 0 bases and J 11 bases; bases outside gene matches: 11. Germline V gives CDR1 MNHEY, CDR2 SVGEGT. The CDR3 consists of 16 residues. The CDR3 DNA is TGTGCCAGCAGTTACTCGAAACTAGCGGGCGAAATACAGCAGTTCTTC. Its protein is CASSYSKLAGEIQQFF.

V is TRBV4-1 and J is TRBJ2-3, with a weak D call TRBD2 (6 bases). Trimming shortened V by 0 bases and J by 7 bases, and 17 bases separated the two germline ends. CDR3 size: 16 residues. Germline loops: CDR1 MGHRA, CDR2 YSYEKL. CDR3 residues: CASSQDPQSSDYTQYF. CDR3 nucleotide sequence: TGCGCCAGCAGCCAAGATCCCCAATCTAGCGACTATACGCAGTATTTT.

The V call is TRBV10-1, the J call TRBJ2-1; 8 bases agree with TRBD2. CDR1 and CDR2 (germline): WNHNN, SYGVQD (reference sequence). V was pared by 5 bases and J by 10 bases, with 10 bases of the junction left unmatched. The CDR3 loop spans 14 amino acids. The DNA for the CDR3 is TGCGCCAGCAGTATAGCGGCGGGGGGAGCAGAGCAGTTCTTC. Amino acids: CASSIAAGGAEQFF.

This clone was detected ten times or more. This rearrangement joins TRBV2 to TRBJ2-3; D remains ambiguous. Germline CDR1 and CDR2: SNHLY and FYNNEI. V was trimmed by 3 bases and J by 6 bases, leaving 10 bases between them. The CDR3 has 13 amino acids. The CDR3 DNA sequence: TGTGCCAGCAGTGAGCAGGTGGCGGATACGCAGTATTTT. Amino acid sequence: CASSEQVADTQYF.

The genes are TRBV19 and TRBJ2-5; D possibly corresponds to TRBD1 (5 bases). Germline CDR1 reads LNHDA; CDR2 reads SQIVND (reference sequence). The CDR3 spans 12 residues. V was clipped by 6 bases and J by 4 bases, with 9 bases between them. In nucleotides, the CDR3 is TGTGCCAGTAGCCAGGGTCGAGAGACCCAGTACTTC. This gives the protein CASSQGRETQYF.

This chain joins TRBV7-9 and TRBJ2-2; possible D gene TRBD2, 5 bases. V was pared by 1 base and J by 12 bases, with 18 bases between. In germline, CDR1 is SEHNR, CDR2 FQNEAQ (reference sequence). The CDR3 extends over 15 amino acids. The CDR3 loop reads CASSLGAGKVIKLFF. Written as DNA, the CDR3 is TGTGCCAGCAGCTTAGGGGCCGGGAAGGTGATAAAGCTGTTTTTT.